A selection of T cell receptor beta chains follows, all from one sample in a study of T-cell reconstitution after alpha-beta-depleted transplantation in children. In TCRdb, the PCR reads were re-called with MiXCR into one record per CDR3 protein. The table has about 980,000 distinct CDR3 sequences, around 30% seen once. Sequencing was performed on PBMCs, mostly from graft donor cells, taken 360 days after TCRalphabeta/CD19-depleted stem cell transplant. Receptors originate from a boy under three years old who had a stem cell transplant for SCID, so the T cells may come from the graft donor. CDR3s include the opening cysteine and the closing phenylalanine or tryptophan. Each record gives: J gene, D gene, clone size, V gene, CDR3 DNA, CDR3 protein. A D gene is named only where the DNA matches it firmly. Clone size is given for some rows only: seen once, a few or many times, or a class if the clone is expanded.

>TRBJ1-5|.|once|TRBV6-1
TGTGCCAGCAGTGCTGGGGGGCTTCGCAATCAGCCCCAGCATTTT
CASSAGGLRNQPQHF
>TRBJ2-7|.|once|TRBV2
TGTGCCAGCAGTACGGGCTGGGGGATTTACGAGCAGTACTTC
CASSTGWGIYEQYF
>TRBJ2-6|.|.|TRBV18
TGTGCCAGCTCACCACCACCCCTCTCTGGGGCCAACGTCCTGACTTTC
CASSPPPLSGANVLTF
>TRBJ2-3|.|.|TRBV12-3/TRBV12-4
TGTGCCAGCAGTTTAAAAGGAGGGGGGGCTCCGGGAGATACGCAGTATTTT
CASSLKGGGAPGDTQYF
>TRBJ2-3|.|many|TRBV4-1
TGCGCCAGCAGCCAAGATTGGGGATTAGATACGCAGTATTTT
CASSQDWGLDTQYF
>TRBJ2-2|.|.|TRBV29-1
TGCAGCGGCGTGGGACCTCCCCCCGGGGAGCTGTTTTTT
CSGVGPPPGELFF
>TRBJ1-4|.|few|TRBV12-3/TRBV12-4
TGTGCCAGCAGTCCACAAGTGCTTAATGAAAAACTGTTTTTT
CASSPQVLNEKLFF
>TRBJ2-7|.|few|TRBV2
TGTGCCAGCAGGGGACCCGGGCCCTACGAGCAGTACTTC
CASRGPGPYEQYF
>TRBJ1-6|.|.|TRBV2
TGTGCCAGCAGATTTCGGGGGCTTAATTCACCCCTCCACTTT
CASRFRGLNSPLHF
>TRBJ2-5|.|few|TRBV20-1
TGCAGTGCTGAGGCCTCACAAGAGACCCAGTACTTC
CSAEASQETQYF
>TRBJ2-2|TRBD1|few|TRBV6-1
TGTGCCAGCAGACCCGGACAGGGTATAACCGGGGAGCTGTTTTTT
CASRPGQGITGELFF
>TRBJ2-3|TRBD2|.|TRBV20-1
TGCAGTGCCAACCTAGCGGGGGGGCGGGATACGCAGTATTTT
CSANLAGGRDTQYF
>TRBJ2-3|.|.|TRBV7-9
TGTGCCAGCAGACACGGGACAATGGGTACAGATACGCAGTATTTT
CASRHGTMGTDTQYF
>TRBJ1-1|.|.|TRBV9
TGTGCCAGCAGCGCTACGAAAAGGGGGTCAGACACTGAAGCTTTCTTT
CASSATKRGSDTEAFF
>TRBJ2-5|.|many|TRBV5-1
TGCGCCAGCAGCTCCCAACCGGTACGGGGACCCCAAGAGACCCAGTACTTC
CASSSQPVRGPQETQYF
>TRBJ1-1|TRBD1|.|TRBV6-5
TGTGCCAGCAGTTACTCTAGTCAGGGGGCGCGTACTGAAGCTTTCTTT
CASSYSSQGARTEAFF
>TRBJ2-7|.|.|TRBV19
TGTGCCAGTAGTTGGAGGCATGGCTACGAGCAGTACTTC
CASSWRHGYEQYF
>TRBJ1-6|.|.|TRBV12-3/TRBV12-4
TGTGCCAGCAGTTTAGTATCCATCGGGGGTTCACCCCTCCACTTT
CASSLVSIGGSPLHF
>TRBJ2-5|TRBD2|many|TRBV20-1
TGCAGTGCAATCCCCGGACTAGCGGGGGGTGAGACCCAGTACTTC
CSAIPGLAGGETQYF
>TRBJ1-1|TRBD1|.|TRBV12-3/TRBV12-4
TGTGCCAGCAGTTTAAGGACAGGGGGGGCTGAAGCTTTCTTT
CASSLRTGGAEAFF
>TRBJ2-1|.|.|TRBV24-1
TGTGCCACCAGTGGTTCGGGCAGGGGAAGTCCGAGGCTCAATGAGCAGTTCTTC
CATSGSGRGSPRLNEQFF
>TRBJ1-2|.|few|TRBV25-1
TGTGCCAGCAGCACTTCCACAGGGTTCTATGGCTACACCTTC
CASSTSTGFYGYTF
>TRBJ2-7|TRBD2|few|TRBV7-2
TGTGCCAGCAGTCCTAGCGGGGGGGCCGTTTACTCCTACGAGCAGTACTTC
CASSPSGGAVYSYEQYF
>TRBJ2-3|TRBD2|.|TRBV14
TGTGCCAGCAGCCTCCTGGGACTAGCGGATGGGACGGGGACGCAGTATTTT
CASSLLGLADGTGTQYF
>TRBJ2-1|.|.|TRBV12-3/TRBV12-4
TGTGCCAGCAGTTTCTGGGTTAATGAGCAGTTCTTC
CASSFWVNEQFF
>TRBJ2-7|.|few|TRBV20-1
TGCAGTGCTAGACGGCCCACCCGCTCCTACGAGCAGTACTTC
CSARRPTRSYEQYF
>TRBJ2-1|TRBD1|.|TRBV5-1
TGCGCCAGCAGCCAAATAACAGGGGACTACAATGAGCAGTTCTTC
CASSQITGDYNEQFF
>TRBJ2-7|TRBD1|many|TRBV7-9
TGTGCCAGCAGCTGGACAGGGGACGAGCAGTACTTC
CASSWTGDEQYF
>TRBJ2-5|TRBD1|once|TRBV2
TGTGCCAGCAACCCGACAGGGATGGAGACCCAGTACTTC
CASNPTGMETQYF
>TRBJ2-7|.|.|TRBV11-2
TGTGCCAGCAGCCCCCGGCGTATATACTACGAGCAGTACTTC
CASSPRRIYYEQYF
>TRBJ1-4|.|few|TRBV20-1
TGCAGTGCTAGAGATAGAAGGGCAGGGAGGATCGGAAAACTGTTTTTT
CSARDRRAGRIGKLFF
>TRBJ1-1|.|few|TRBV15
TGTGCCACCAGCAGAGGGGGCCTGAGTACTGAAGCTTTCTTT
CATSRGGLSTEAFF
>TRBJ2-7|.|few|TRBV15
TGTGCCACCAGCAGCCCGTTAACACACAGCTCCTACGAGCAGTACTTC
CATSSPLTHSSYEQYF
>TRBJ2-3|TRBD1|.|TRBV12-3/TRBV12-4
TGTGCCAGCAGTCGAGGACAGGGGGCGAGCACAGATACGCAGTATTTT
CASSRGQGASTDTQYF
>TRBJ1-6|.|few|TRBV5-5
TGTGCCAGCAGCCCCCTAAATTCACCCCTCCACTTT
CASSPLNSPLHF
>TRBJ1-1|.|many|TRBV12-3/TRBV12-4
TGTGCCAGCAGTTTGTTCCGGGCAGACACTGAAGCTTTCTTT
CASSLFRADTEAFF
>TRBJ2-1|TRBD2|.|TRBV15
TGTGCCACCCGGGGGGAACGGGGATACAATGAGCAGTTCTTC
CATRGERGYNEQFF
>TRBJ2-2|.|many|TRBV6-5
TGTGCCAGCAGTTATGGAGGGAAAACCGGGGAGCTGTTTTTT
CASSYGGKTGELFF
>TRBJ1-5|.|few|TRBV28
TGTGCCAGCAGTTTAGAGAGGGCCAATCAGCCCCAGCATTTT
CASSLERANQPQHF
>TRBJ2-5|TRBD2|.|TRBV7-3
TGTGCCAGCAGTTTAATAGCGGGGCGCCAAGAGACCCAGTACTTC
CASSLIAGRQETQYF
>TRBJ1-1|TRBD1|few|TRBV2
TGTGCCAGCAACGACAGGGAGGGGGAGGGGACTGAAGCTTTCTTT
CASNDREGEGTEAFF
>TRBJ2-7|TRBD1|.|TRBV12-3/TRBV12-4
TGTGCCAGCAGTTCGGGGACAGATCAGTACGAGCAGTACTTC
CASSSGTDQYEQYF
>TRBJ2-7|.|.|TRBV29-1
TGCAGCGTTGGAAGTAGCGGCGCTCGAGGCGAGCAGTACTTC
CSVGSSGARGEQYF
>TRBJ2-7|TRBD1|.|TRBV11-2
TGTGCCAGCAGCATTCGGGACAGGGGATGGCCCTACGAGCAGTACTTC
CASSIRDRGWPYEQYF
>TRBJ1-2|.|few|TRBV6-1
TGTGCCAGCAGTGAAATCGTGAGGACCTATGGCTACACCTTC
CASSEIVRTYGYTF
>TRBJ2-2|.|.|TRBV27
TGTGCCAGCAGTTGGTTTGACACCGGGGAGCTGTTTTTT
CASSWFDTGELFF
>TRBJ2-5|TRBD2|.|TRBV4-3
TGCGCCAGCAGCCAAGATATCGGGAGGGACGGTGGGGAGACCCAGTACTTC
CASSQDIGRDGGETQYF
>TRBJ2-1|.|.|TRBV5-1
TGCGCCAGCAACTTACAGCGGGCTAATTACAATGAGCAGTTCTTC
CASNLQRANYNEQFF
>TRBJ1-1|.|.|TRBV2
TGTGCCAGCGGGGTGTGGGGCACTGAAGCTTTCTTT
CASGVWGTEAFF
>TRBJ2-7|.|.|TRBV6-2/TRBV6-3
TGTGCCAGCAGCCAAACTGCAGCCGACAGGCCCTACGAGCAGTACTTC
CASSQTAADRPYEQYF
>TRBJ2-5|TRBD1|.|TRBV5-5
TGTGCCAGCAGCTGGGGGACAGGGATCTTTTCGGAGACCCAGTACTTC
CASSWGTGIFSETQYF